This T cell receptor beta chain appears in the sequencing data of a study of OX40 agonist ivuxolimab in advanced cancers. Study information: Partial responses were seen in three patients, one with hepatocellular carcinoma and two with cutaneous melanoma. Study-wide points: The work left the antigen specificity of expanded peripheral T cells undetermined.

There are a few counts of this clone. Its specificity is unknown. At baseline, cycle 4 day 1, and cycle 7 day 1, blood was sampled. CDR1 and CDR2 (germline): MNHEY, SMNVEV (reference sequence). Trimming shortened V by 4 bases and J by 7 bases, and 8 bases separated the two germline ends. This CDR3 contains 13 residues. Using immunoSEQ multiplex PCR, the repertoire was profiled, and TCRdb retains in-frame clones only, with some absent. The table has just under 65,000 clones, around 91% seen once; the top ten hold 10% to 13%. The chain recombines TRBV27 with TRBJ1-6; D is undetermined. This sequence originates from an adult with an advanced solid tumor such as melanoma, head and neck, liver or kidney cancer. The starting material was CD4+ or CD8+ T cells sorted from blood, obtained in a trial of the OX40 agonist ivuxolimab. This chain's CDR3 is CASSSADNSPLHF. The CDR3 DNA follows: TGTGCCAGCAGTTCTGCTGACAATTCACCCCTCCACTTT.